Presented here are 21 T cell receptor beta chains from one specimen sequenced in a study of sequential checkpoint blockade in melanoma (dated by TCRdb to about 2019). The treatment or condition label, read with the paper, signifies: randomized to nivolumab then ipilimumab (arm A) or the reverse (arm B). Libraries were made using the immunoSEQ multiplex PCR assay. The table was pulled from immuneACCESS by TCRdb, which kept in-frame rearrangements only. Such tables lose some clones; where checked, under half of the loss comes from unresolved V genes, and the rest has no known cause. Across this sample there are 3,500 to 4,000 clones, with 55% to 70% seen only once. The ten largest clones represent 20% to 25% of the sample. The sequencing here drew on CD8+ T cells sorted from blood (inferred from file names), taken from a patient given nivolumab and ipilimumab in sequence. Receptors originate from a human donor with melanoma.

This chain connects TRBV30 to TRBJ1-1, with no clear D. This CDR3 region has 13 residues. V lost 0 bases and J lost 4, with 9 bases in between. The germline V gene has CDR1 GTSNPN and CDR2 SVGIG (reference sequence). This chain's CDR3 is CAWSVLGGTEAFF. The CDR3 bases are TGTGCCTGGAGTGTACTGGGAGGCACTGAAGCTTTCTTT.

The rearrangement links TRBV7-6 to TRBJ1-6; the D gene is possibly TRBD1 (6 bases). The V gene lost 1 base and the J gene lost 7 bases, with 8 bases spanning the gap. The CDR3 consists of 14 residues. From germline, CDR1 is SGHVS and CDR2 FNYEAQ. The CDR3 sequence is CASSLGGHNSPLHF. CDR3 DNA: TGTGCCAGCAGCTTAGGGGGACACAATTCACCCCTCCACTTT.

This clone was seen a single time. The chain links TRBV18 to TRBJ1-1; D remains unclear. Trimming took off 2 bases at V and 5 bases at J, with 6 bases between the two ends. CDR1 is KGHSH, CDR2 LQKENI, per germline. This CDR3 spans 12 amino acids. This CDR3 is CASSPGRTEAFF. CDR3 coding DNA: TGTGCCAGCTCACCAGGGAGGACTGAAGCTTTCTTT.

This clone was recorded a few times. The genes are TRBV7-8 and TRBJ1-1; no clear D gene. V dropped 1 base and J dropped 1 base, with 4 bases sitting between them. Germline V gene lookup returns CDR1 SGHVS and CDR2 FQNEAQ. The CDR3 runs to 13 residues. CDR3 sequence reads: CASSLGANTEAFF. CDR3 coding DNA: TGTGCCAGCAGCTTAGGGGCGAACACTGAAGCTTTCTTT.

This clone turned up a few times. The rearrangement joins TRBV7-9 to TRBJ2-1, with D perhaps TRBD1 (5 bases). Germline assignment: CDR1 SEHNR and CDR2 FQNEAQ (reference sequence). V lost 5 bases and J 8 bases, leaving 19 bases between the germline ends. The CDR3 contains 15 residues. This CDR3 is CASSQGHSEGDEQFF. CDR3 DNA sequence: TGTGCCAGCAGCCAAGGACACTCCGAAGGAGATGAGCAGTTCTTC.

As DNA, the CDR3 is TGCGCCAGCAGCCAGGGGACAGGAGACTACGAGCAGTACTTC. Amino acids: CASSQGTGDYEQYF. The rearrangement uses TRBV4-3 and TRBJ2-5; 8 bases agree with TRBD1. The DNA matches TRBJ2-7 better at its end, which makes the J call doubtful. The V gene's germline CDR1 is LGHNA and CDR2 YSLEER. The CDR3 is 14 residues long.

This clone was seen a single time. This chain joins TRBV5-6 and TRBJ2-6, with TRBD1 matching over 10 bases. The junction had 6 bases not matched to a gene; V was cut back by 1 base and J by 2 bases. CDR1 and CDR2 from the germline V gene are SGHDT and YYEEEE. The CDR3 covers 18 residues. CDR3 region: CASSLFSGTGAGANVLTF. DNA of the CDR3: TGTGCCAGCAGCTTGTTTTCAGGGACAGGGGCTGGGGCCAACGTCCTGACTTTC.

V gene TRBV29-1 combines with J gene TRBJ2-1; 7 nucleotides align to TRBD2. From germline, CDR1 is SQVTM and CDR2 ANQGSEA. CDR3 length: 13 amino acids. J lost 2 bases, V lost 6 bases, and 4 bases had no gene match. CDR3 DNA: TGCAGCGTGGGGGGGATTACCTACAATGAGCAGTTCTTC. It translates to CSVGGITYNEQFF.

Comment on this clone: At one boundary the junction diverges from the germline segment, which might be a read error. The chain employs TRBV7-7 and TRBJ2-7; 12 bases are shared with TRBD2. This CDR3 has 18 amino acids. The germline CDR1 and CDR2 sequences are SSHAT and FNYEAQ (reference sequence). The CDR3 coding sequence is TGTGCTAGCAGCTTAACCACTAGCGGGAGGTCTACATCCTACGAGCAGTACTTC. Residues: CASSLTTSGRSTSYEQYF.

J is TRBJ2-7 and V is TRBV27; 10 bases agree with TRBD2. The CDR3 totals 15 residues. Germline CDR1 is MNHEY and CDR2 is SMNVEV (reference sequence). Germline trimming cut 6 bases from V and 6 bases from J; bases unmatched to any gene: 11. CDR3 sequence reads: CASSDLAGDLGEQYF. The CDR3 DNA is TGTGCCAGCAGCGATCTAGCGGGAGATCTTGGCGAGCAGTACTTC.

The chain carries TRBV7-6 and TRBJ2-7, with a tentative D call TRBD1 (6 bases). Trimming pared 5 bases from V and 2 bases from J, leaving 10 bases between. The CDR3 is 13 amino acids. CDR1 and CDR2 (germline): SGHVS, FNYEAQ. CDR3 coding DNA: TGTGCCAGCAGCATTGGACAGACCTACGAGCAGTACTTC. Protein product: CASSIGQTYEQYF.

This chain uses TRBV11-2 with TRBJ2-7; 13 bases are a match to TRBD2. Germline CDR1 is SGHAT and CDR2 is FQNNGV. The ends lost 4 bases at V and 7 bases at J; junction bases unmatched: 13. This CDR3 comprises 17 residues. CDR3 protein: CASSSRTSGRTGWEQYF. Here the CDR3 DNA reads TGTGCCAGCAGCTCCAGGACTAGCGGGAGAACGGGTTGGGAGCAGTACTTC.

The chain is built from TRBV7-8 and TRBJ2-7, with 7 bases matching TRBD1. The germline CDR1 and CDR2 sequences are SGHVS and FQNEAQ. This CDR3 is 15 amino acids long. Germline trimming cut 2 bases from V and 2 bases from J; bases unmatched to any gene: 6. The CDR3 region has the DNA TGTGCCAGCAGCTTATTACAGGGGCCAACCTACGAGCAGTACTTC. It specifies CASSLLQGPTYEQYF.

The chain carries TRBV12-2 and TRBJ1-2. TRBV12-2 represents a pseudogene. The CDR3 has 14 residues. The CDR3 region has the DNA TGTGCAAGTCGCTTAAATGAGGGAGTGAGTGGCTACACCTTC. The encoded protein is CASRLNEGVSGYTF.

V usage is TRBV11-2 and J usage is TRBJ2-7, with TRBD2 matching over 11 bases. Germline-derived CDR1 and CDR2 are SGHAT and FQNNGV. J lost 2 bases, V lost 7 bases, and 7 bases had no gene match. This CDR3 is 15 amino acids long. The CDR3: CASMGLAGGPYEQYF. The CDR3, as DNA: TGTGCCAGCATGGGGCTAGCGGGGGGACCCTACGAGCAGTACTTC. The full variable domain, its missing parts supplied by reference TRBV11-2 and TRBJ2-7, is EAGVAQSPRYKIIEKRQSVAFWCNPISGHATLYWYQQILGQGPKLLIQFQNNGVVDDSQLPKDRFSAERLKGVDSTLKIQPAKLEDSAVYLCASMGLAGGPYEQYFGPGTRLTVT.

In its sample, this clone was seen a few times. The gene calls are TRBV5-1 and TRBJ2-7; 10 bases match TRBD2. Germline V gene data show CDR1 as SGHRS and CDR2 as YFSETQ. The CDR3 runs to 14 residues. The trim removed 4 bases at V and 4 bases at J, leaving 5 bases unmatched. The CDR3 loop is CASSKTSGEYEQYF. The CDR3 DNA reads TGCGCCAGCAGCAAAACTAGCGGGGAGTACGAGCAGTACTTC.

The CDR3: CASSLGRGNEQFF. CDR3 nucleotides: TGCGCCAGCAGCCTTGGGAGAGGGAATGAGCAGTTCTTC. The rearrangement joins TRBV4-3 to TRBJ2-1; TRBD2 might be the D (5 bases). The CDR3 consists of 13 residues. V was pared by 4 bases and J by 7 bases, with 11 bases between. Germline V gene data show CDR1 as LGHNA and CDR2 as YSLEER.

The chain joins TRBV30 to TRBJ2-3, with D perhaps matching TRBD2 (6 bases). The CDR3 is made up of 15 amino acids. Per the germline V gene, CDR1 is GTSNPN and CDR2 is SVGIG (reference sequence). Trimming cost V 3 bases and J 2 bases, with 15 bases left between them. Here the CDR3 DNA reads TGTGCCTGGAGCAGCCGGGACTCCTTCACAGATACGCAGTATTTT. It yields the protein CAWSSRDSFTDTQYF.

The gene calls are TRBV7-9 and TRBJ1-3; 7 nucleotides match TRBD1. J gave up 4 bases and V 5 bases, and 11 bases lay outside the gene matches. The CDR3 sequence is 16 residues long. Germline lookup yields CDR1 SEHNR and CDR2 FQNEAQ (reference sequence). CDR3 sequence reads: CASSVDTGEAGNTIYF. DNA for the CDR3: TGTGCCAGCAGCGTCGACACAGGGGAGGCAGGAAACACCATATATTTT.

In its sample, this clone was seen a few times. The J gene is TRBJ2-7, the V gene TRBV5-4, with D possibly matching TRBD2 (6 bases). V was clipped by 2 bases and J by 3 bases, with 12 bases between them. This CDR3 is 14 amino acids long. Germline V gives CDR1 SGHNT, CDR2 YYREEE (reference sequence). The CDR3 bases are TGTGCCAGCAGCTTTGGAGGGACCGACTACGAGCAGTACTTC. This gives the protein CASSFGGTDYEQYF.

This rearrangement joins TRBV7-3 to TRBJ2-1, with 8 bases identical to TRBD2. The CDR3 extends over 15 amino acids. From germline, CDR1 is SGHTA and CDR2 FQGTGA. Trimming cost V 5 bases and J 10 bases; bases outside gene matches: 13. Here the CDR3 reads CASSAADGGAREQFF. The CDR3 nucleotides are TGTGCCAGCAGCGCCGCCGACGGGGGGGCCCGAGAGCAGTTCTTC.